This TCR beta chain was found in a study of tumor and adjacent non-tumor tissue in lung cancer. Germline CDR1 reads SGHTS; CDR2 reads YDEGEE. This CDR3 contains 15 residues. V trimming: 6 bases; J trimming: 6 bases; junction bases outside the gene matches: 11. On this clonotype itself: Since a much larger clone is just one base distant, this may be a read error.

This sample's RNA came from whole unsorted tissue. The library came from three nested PCR rounds adapted from ARM-PCR protocols. One entry per CDR3 protein results from TCRdb running MiXCR on the multiplex PCR reads. The repertoire holds 60,000 to 90,000 distinct CDR3 sequences, with over 70% as singletons. The TCR comes from a woman aged 45-60 years with non-small cell lung cancer. The chain joins TRBV5-8 to TRBJ2-3; TRBD1 aligns across 9 bases. Sequenced material: lung tumor tissue. CDR3 in amino acids: CASTLRDRAMDTQYF. Here the CDR3 DNA reads TGTGCCAGCACCCTCCGGGACAGGGCAATGGATACGCAGTATTTT.